This T cell receptor (beta chain) originates from a study of CD4+ T cells in melanoma. Study results and caveats: CD8+ T cell, macrophage and B cell function reportedly correlated with neoantigen-specific CD4+ T cells. Reportedly, melanoma neoantigen-specific CD4+ T cells showed varied differentiation states.

Remarks on this clone: Its antigen is as yet unknown.

Germline V gives CDR1 MRHNA, CDR2 SNTAGT. Deletions cut 5 bases from V and 0 bases from J, with 8 bases between. This CDR3 comprises 15 residues. This table comes from immunoSEQ multiplex PCR, and its TCRdb copy is limited to in-frame clones, with some not included. The table has 3,500 to 4,500 clones, about 70% seen once; the top ten hold 30%. The clonotype originates from a human donor with melanoma. Sequenced material: cells from a culture (not recorded whether cultured in vitro). The chain joins TRBV6-4 to TRBJ2-6; unclear D gene. CDR3 protein: CASSPDISGANVLTF. The CDR3, as DNA: TGTGCCAGCAGTCCCGACATCTCTGGGGCCAACGTCCTGACTTTC.